These 10 T cell receptor beta chains share one sample of origin, sequenced in a study of blood T cell repertoires in COVID-19. Profiling relied on immunoSEQ multiplex PCR, and the TCRdb table lists in-frame clones only, not all of them. The table includes 310,000 or so clones, about 86% detected once. The sample was peripheral blood. These TCRs come from a woman under 40 who had recovered from COVID-19.

This clone was seen only once. This chain uses TRBV5-4 with TRBJ2-5, with TRBD1 matching 8 bases. V was pared by 3 bases and J by 4 bases, with 8 bases of the junction left unmatched. This CDR3 spans 15 amino acids. Germline values: CDR1 SGHNT, CDR2 YYREEE (reference sequence). CDR3 in DNA: TGTGCCAGCAGCTCGACCAGGGGGCTACGAGAGACCCAGTACTTC. Encoded protein: CASSSTRGLRETQYF.

This chain connects TRBV7-9 to TRBJ1-3; 10 bases line up with TRBD1. V lost 5 bases, J lost 1 base, and 2 bases stayed unmatched. Germline V gene data show CDR1 as SEHNR and CDR2 as FQNEAQ (reference sequence). The CDR3 spans 15 residues. For the CDR3, the DNA is TGTGCCAGCAGCGGACAGGGGGAGTCTGGAAACACCATATATTTT. It encodes CASSGQGESGNTIYF. The complete variable domain, with remaining parts taken from reference TRBV7-9 and TRBJ1-3, reads DTGVSQNPRHKITKRGQNVTFRCDPISEHNRLYWYRQTLGQGPEFLTYFQNEAQLEKSRLLSDRFSAERPKGSFSTLEIQRTEQGDSAMYLCASSGQGESGNTIYFGEGSWLTVV.

V and J are TRBV5-4 and TRBJ1-1, with 11 bases lining up with TRBD1. Per germline, CDR1 SGHNT and CDR2 YYREEE (reference sequence). The CDR3 covers 14 residues. V gave up 4 bases and J gave up 4 bases; unmatched junction bases: 3. CDR3 amino acids: CASSPGTGGTEAFF. The CDR3 DNA follows: TGTGCCAGCAGCCCCGGGACAGGGGGCACTGAAGCTTTCTTT.

CDR3 region: CASSLRSGNQETQYF. CDR3 DNA: TGTGCCAGCAGTTTACGTAGCGGGAACCAAGAGACCCAGTACTTC. The rearrangement joins TRBV28 to TRBJ2-5; TRBD2 agrees at 8 bases. Losses at the gene ends were 2 bases for V and 0 bases for J; bases not matched to a gene: 2. CDR1 and CDR2 from the germline V gene are MDHEN and SYDVKM. The CDR3 totals 15 residues.

As DNA, the CDR3 is TGCGCCAGCGGGACACCTAACACCTACGAGCAGTACTTC. Residues: CASGTPNTYEQYF. The chain combines TRBV5-1 with TRBJ2-7; weak D call: TRBD1 (6 bases). Germline-derived CDR1 and CDR2 are SGHRS and YFSETQ. There are 13 residues in the CDR3. With 7 bases removed from V and 2 bases from J, the gap between germline ends came to 13 bases.

The chain is built from TRBV28 and TRBJ1-5; 10 nucleotides line up with TRBD1. The CDR3 contains 15 residues. Germline V gene lookup returns CDR1 MDHEN and CDR2 SYDVKM. The ends lost 3 bases at V and 6 bases at J; junction bases unmatched: 5. As DNA, the CDR3 is TGTGCCAGCAGTTTGGGACAGGGGTTTCGTCAGCCCCAGCATTTT. Amino acid sequence: CASSLGQGFRQPQHF.

The chain links TRBV11-2 to TRBJ1-2; 8 nucleotides align to TRBD1. J lost 7 bases, V lost 1 base, and 8 bases had no gene match. Germline V gene lookup returns CDR1 SGHAT and CDR2 FQNNGV. The CDR3 spans 15 residues. The chain's CDR3 is CASSLVMTGATGYTF. The CDR3 DNA reads as TGTGCCAGCAGCTTAGTTATGACAGGGGCGACTGGCTACACCTTC.

The chain has TRBV7-8 and TRBJ1-1; D gene ambiguous. Germline V gene data show CDR1 as SGHVS and CDR2 as FQNEAQ. This CDR3 region has 15 residues. Trimming took off 5 bases at V and 2 bases at J, with 15 bases between the two ends. CDR3 residues: CASSPRLGKNTEAFF. The CDR3 DNA sequence: TGTGCCAGCAGCCCGAGACTCGGGAAAAACACTGAAGCTTTCTTT. The entire variable domain, with the rest obtained from reference TRBV7-8 and TRBJ1-1, is as follows: GAGVSQSPRYKVAKRGQDVALRCDPISGHVSLFWYQQALGQGPEFLTYFQNEAQLDKSGLPSDRFFAERPEGSVSTLKIQRTQQEDSAVYLCASSPRLGKNTEAFFGQGTRLTVV.

The CDR3 here is CASNGDRSTQYF. Here the CDR3 DNA reads TGTGCCAGCAACGGAGACAGGTCGACGCAGTATTTT. The chain joins TRBV6-6 to TRBJ2-3, with D tentatively TRBD1 (6 bases). Trimming left V 7 bases short and J 9 bases short, with 14 bases between. From germline, CDR1 is MNHNY and CDR2 SVGAGI (reference sequence). The CDR3 has 12 residues.

V is TRBV19 and J is TRBJ2-7, with 9 bases identical to TRBD2. Germline V gives CDR1 LNHDA, CDR2 SQIVND (reference sequence). The CDR3 runs to 15 residues. Losses at the gene ends were 3 bases for V and 4 bases for J; bases not matched to a gene: 7. CDR3 protein: CASSILLAGAYEQYF. CDR3 bases: TGTGCCAGTAGTATCCTATTAGCGGGGGCTTACGAGCAGTACTTC. The full variable domain, with the rest looked up from reference TRBV19 and TRBJ2-7, is DGGITQSPKYLFRKEGQNVTLSCEQNLNHDAMYWYRQDPGQGLRLIYYSQIVNDFQKGDIAEGYSVSREKKESFPLTVTSAQKNPTAFYLCASSILLAGAYEQYFGPGTRLTVT.